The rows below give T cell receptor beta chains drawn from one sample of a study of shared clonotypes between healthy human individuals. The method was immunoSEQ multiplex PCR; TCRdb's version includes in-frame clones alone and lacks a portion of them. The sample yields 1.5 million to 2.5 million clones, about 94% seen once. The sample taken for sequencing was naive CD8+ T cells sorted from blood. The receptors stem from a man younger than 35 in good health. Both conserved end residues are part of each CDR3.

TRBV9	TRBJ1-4	CASSPGRGNMANEKLFF
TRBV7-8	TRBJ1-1	CASSLEPQIMNTEAFF
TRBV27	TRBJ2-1	CASSDLLAGSGLNEQFF
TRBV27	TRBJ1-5	CASSFSQGANQPQHF
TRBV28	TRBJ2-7	CASSFGFGQPVLF
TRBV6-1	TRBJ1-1	CASSEFGGADTEAFF
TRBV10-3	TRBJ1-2	CATKRARDGNYGYTF
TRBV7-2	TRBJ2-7	CASSLALRGLYYEQYF
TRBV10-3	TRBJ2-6	CAIGGRSGANVLTF
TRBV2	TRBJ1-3	CASSERSGLGNTIYF
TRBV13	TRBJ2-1	CASRRGSSYNEQFF
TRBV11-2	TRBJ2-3	CASSQGLAGASTDTQYF
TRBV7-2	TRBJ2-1	CASSFEGAYNEQFF
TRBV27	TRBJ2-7	CASSDRGPYEQYF
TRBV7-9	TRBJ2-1	CASSFGTGQATNEQFF
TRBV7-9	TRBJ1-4	CASSFGSLYEKLFF
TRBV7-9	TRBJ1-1	CASSADTNTEAFF
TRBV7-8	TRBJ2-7	CASSLLRYEQYF
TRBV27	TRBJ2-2	CASSPQTSGVAGELFF
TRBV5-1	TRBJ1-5	CASSWDGNQPQHF
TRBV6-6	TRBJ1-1	CASSYSEGTNTEAFF
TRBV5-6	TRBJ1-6	CASSPGTSSYNSPLHF
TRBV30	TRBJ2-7	CAWSPMGSYEQYF
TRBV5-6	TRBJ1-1	CASSLGTEAFF
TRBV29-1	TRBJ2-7	CSYYEQYF
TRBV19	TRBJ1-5	CASSIDASGNQPQHF
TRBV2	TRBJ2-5	CASREDSKETQYF
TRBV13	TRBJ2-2	CASSTHRAGELFF
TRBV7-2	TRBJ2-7	CASSLDRGTYEQYF
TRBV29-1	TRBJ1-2	CSVEDLIGTMGGYTF
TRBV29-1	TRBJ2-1	CSAQGVRNNEQFF
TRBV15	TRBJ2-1	CATSRAILAGDNEQFF
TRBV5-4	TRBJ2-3	CASSPTGGTTKQYF
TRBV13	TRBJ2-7	CASSPADGPTYEQYF
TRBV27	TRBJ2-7	CASSFAGTALSYEQYF
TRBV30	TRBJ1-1	CAWSVDSVMGTEAFF
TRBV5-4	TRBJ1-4	CASSLRGTGVTNEKLFF
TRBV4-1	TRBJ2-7	CASSQDTGQGTYEQYF
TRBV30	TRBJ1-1	CAWTSGTRITWTEAFF
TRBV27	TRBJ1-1	CASTPLGNTEAFF
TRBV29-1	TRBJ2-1	CSAIDSHNEQFF
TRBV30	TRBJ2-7	CAGIFWGSSYEQYF
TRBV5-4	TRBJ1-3	CASRPEGYSGNTIYF
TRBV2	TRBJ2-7	CASSPKWDISYEQYF
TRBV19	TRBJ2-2	CASITGAWNTGELFF
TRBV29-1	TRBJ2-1	CSVDRWESSYNEQFF
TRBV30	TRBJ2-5	CAWSGGGPQYF
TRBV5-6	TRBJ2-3	CASSSRYLDTQYF
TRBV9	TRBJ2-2	CASSVGGAPGELFF
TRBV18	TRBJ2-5	CASSSLAGEETQYF
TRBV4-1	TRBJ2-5	CASSQEIPQGGETQYF
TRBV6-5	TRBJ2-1	CASSHTSESLNEQFF
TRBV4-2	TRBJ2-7	CASSQESGGYYEQYF
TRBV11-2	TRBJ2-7	CASSFLTGSSYEQYF